Shown below are 19 T cell receptor beta chains from a single sample sequenced in a study of OX40 agonist ivuxolimab in advanced cancers. The table came from immunoSEQ multiplex PCR; TCRdb's copy has only in-frame clones and leaves some out. The sample shows roughly 80,000 clones, approximately 85% of them seen only once. The specimen was CD4+ or CD8+ T cells sorted from blood, collected in a trial of the OX40 agonist ivuxolimab. The receptor set was obtained from an adult with an advanced solid tumor such as melanoma, head and neck, liver or kidney cancer.

The genes are TRBV5-1 and TRBJ2-7; no clear D. Per germline, CDR1 SGHRS and CDR2 YFSETQ. Trimming took off 4 bases at V and 1 base at J, with 12 bases between the two ends. CDR3 length equals 14 residues. The CDR3 bases are TGCGCCAGCAGCCCCGGGCCCGATTCCTACGAGCAGTACTTC. Its protein product is CASSPGPDSYEQYF.

The chain combines TRBV11-2 with TRBJ2-5; D is uncertain. The V end was cut by 5 bases, the J end by 1 base, with 11 bases between. Germline V gives CDR1 SGHAT, CDR2 FQNNGV. CDR3 length equals 14 residues. The CDR3 spells CASSPAQIQETQYF. The CDR3 DNA reads as TGTGCCAGCAGCCCAGCACAGATCCAAGAGACCCAGTACTTC.

CDR3 loop: CASRQPSGQKGYTF. DNA for the CDR3: TGTGCCAGCAGGCAACCCTCGGGACAGAAGGGCTACACCTTC. V gene TRBV28 combines with J gene TRBJ1-2; TRBD1 matches at 7 bases. The germline CDR1 and CDR2 sequences are MDHEN and SYDVKM. CDR3 length: 14 residues. V dropped 6 bases and J dropped 8; count of bases not matched to a gene: 12.

This sequence joins TRBV5-4 and TRBJ2-7, with D perhaps matching TRBD2 (7 bases). The CDR3 consists of 16 residues. Trimming pared 4 bases from V and 3 bases from J, leaving 20 bases between. Looked up from germline, CDR1 is SGHNT and CDR2 is YYREEE (reference sequence). The chain's CDR3 is CASSPNAGAGLYEQYF. The CDR3 region has the DNA TGTGCCAGCAGCCCTAATGCGGGGGCAGGACTCTACGAGCAGTACTTC.

The chain links TRBV11-2 to TRBJ1-2, with D maybe TRBD1 (5 bases). V was cut by 5 bases and J by 5 bases, with 15 bases left in between. The CDR3 has 14 amino acids. Germline lookup yields CDR1 SGHAT and CDR2 FQNNGV. CDR3 nucleotide sequence: TGTGCCAGCAGCCCCGCCGGGCAGGGTTATGGCTACACCTTC. It encodes CASSPAGQGYGYTF.

The chain is built from TRBV11-2 and TRBJ2-2, with a tentative D call TRBD2 (5 bases). Germline CDR1 and CDR2: SGHAT and FQNNGV. V was clipped by 5 bases and J by 5 bases, with 15 bases between them. The CDR3 loop spans 15 amino acids. CDR3 bases: TGTGCCAGCAGCATAAGTTCCGGGGTTACCGGGGAGCTGTTTTTT. It specifies CASSISSGVTGELFF. The full variable domain, in which reference TRBV11-2 and TRBJ2-2 provide the parts outside the CDR3, is EAGVAQSPRYKIIEKRQSVAFWCNPISGHATLYWYQQILGQGPKLLIQFQNNGVVDDSQLPKDRFSAERLKGVDSTLKIQPAKLEDSAVYLCASSISSGVTGELFFGEGSRLTVL.

The rearrangement links TRBV11-2 to TRBJ1-1; D unresolved. The V end was cut by 3 bases, the J end by 1 base, with 15 bases between. Germline CDR1 is SGHAT and CDR2 is FQNNGV. The CDR3 runs to 16 residues. The CDR3 reads CASSFLSIWGNTEAFF. In DNA, the CDR3 is TGTGCCAGCAGCTTTTTATCGATTTGGGGGAACACTGAAGCTTTCTTT.

As to this clone: The sample carries other DNA sequences with the same CDR3. The chain joins TRBV18 to TRBJ2-7, with 7 bases matching TRBD1. The CDR3 extends over 14 amino acids. Germline CDR1 KGHSH, CDR2 LQKENI. The V gene end was trimmed by 1 base and the J gene end by 3 bases; junction bases not matched to a gene: 3. The CDR3 DNA is TGTGCCAGCTCACCACGTCAGGGGGTCTACGAGCAGTACTTC. Translating it yields CASSPRQGVYEQYF.

The V call is TRBV18, the J call TRBJ2-3, with 8 bases identical to TRBD1. J gave up 3 bases and V 5 bases, and 16 bases lay outside the gene matches. The germline V gene has CDR1 KGHSH and CDR2 LQKENI. The CDR3 is 18 amino acids. The CDR3 DNA sequence: TGTGCCAGCTCATTCTTCAGTCCGGCAGGGGGCTCGACAGATACGCAGTATTTT. Protein product: CASSFFSPAGGSTDTQYF.

The CDR3 DNA follows: TGTGCCAGCTCACTCGGGACGGCCTCCTACGAGCAGTACTTC. This encodes CASSLGTASYEQYF. The V and J genes are TRBV18 and TRBJ2-7, with D perhaps TRBD1 or TRBD2 (5 bases each). CDR1 KGHSH and CDR2 LQKENI come from the germline V gene. The CDR3 extends over 14 amino acids. V lost 4 bases and J lost 0, with 10 bases in between.

This chain uses TRBV7-2 with TRBJ2-7, with D perhaps being TRBD1 or TRBD2 (7 bases each). This CDR3 spans 13 amino acids. V shed 3 bases and J shed 4 bases, with 10 bases lying between them. Germline V gene lookup returns CDR1 SGHTA and CDR2 FQGNSA. CDR3 sequence reads: CASSFRGGYEQYF. The CDR3 DNA is TGTGCCAGCAGCTTCAGGGGGGGATACGAGCAGTACTTC. Full variable domain (remainder filled in from reference TRBV7-2 and TRBJ2-7): GAGVSQSPSNKVTEKGKDVELRCDPISGHTALYWYRQSLGQGLEFLIYFQGNSAPDKSGLPSDRFSAERTGGSVSTLTIQRTQQEDSAVYLCASSFRGGYEQYFGPGTRLTVT.

The genes are TRBV2 and TRBJ2-6; unclear D gene. The germline V and J ends were trimmed by 7 bases and 4 bases, with 17 bases remaining between them. CDR3 length: 16 residues. The germline gives CDR1 SNHLY, CDR2 FYNNEI. The CDR3 coding sequence is TGTGCCAGCACGGAAACCCCTGAAGCCGGGGCCAACGTCCTGACTTTC. Residues: CASTETPEAGANVLTF.

Written as DNA, the CDR3 is TGCGCCAGCAGCCAAGGAGGCGCTGCGGGGAGCACAGATACGCAGTATTTT. Amino acid sequence: CASSQGGAAGSTDTQYF. The chain joins TRBV4-1 to TRBJ2-3; weak D call: TRBD2 (6 bases). Per the germline V gene, CDR1 is MGHRA and CDR2 is YSYEKL. Trimming stripped 1 base from V and 0 bases from J, with 14 bases between. This CDR3 is 17 amino acids long.

The V and J genes are TRBV5-4 and TRBJ2-1; TRBD2 matches at 12 bases. Germline CDR1 and CDR2: SGHNT and YYREEE (reference sequence). The CDR3 runs to 16 residues. V shed 0 bases, J shed 4 bases, and the junction held 2 bases outside the gene matches. In DNA form, the CDR3 reads TGTGCCAGCAGCTTGGGGGGGACTAGCGGGTACAATGAGCAGTTCTTC. Protein: CASSLGGTSGYNEQFF.

The chain recombines TRBV27 with TRBJ2-2, with 9 nucleotides matching TRBD1. From germline, CDR1 is MNHEY and CDR2 SMNVEV (reference sequence). The CDR3 is made up of 16 amino acids. Losses at the gene ends were 7 bases for V and 1 base for J; bases not matched to a gene: 7. The CDR3 region has the DNA TGTGCCAGCAAACCGGGACAGGGATTGAACACCGGGGAGCTGTTTTTT. The encoded protein is CASKPGQGLNTGELFF.

This clone was counted only a few times. CDR3 coding DNA: TGTGCCAGCAGCCCGACAGAGGGGTCACCCCTCCACTTT. It yields the protein CASSPTEGSPLHF. The J gene is TRBJ1-6, the V gene TRBV7-3, with a possible D match to TRBD1 (5 bases). The CDR3 has 13 amino acids. V gave up 5 bases and J gave up 10 bases, with 12 bases separating them. The germline CDR1 and CDR2 sequences are SGHTA and FQGTGA. The full variable domain, completed using reference TRBV7-3 and TRBJ1-6, is GAGVSQTPSNKVTEKGKYVELRCDPISGHTALYWYRQSLGQGPEFLIYFQGTGAADDSGLPNDRFFAVRPEGSVSTLKIQRTERGDSAVYLCASSPTEGSPLHFGNGTRLTVT.

The chain employs TRBV29-1 and TRBJ2-7, with 7 bases matching TRBD1. The trim removed 4 bases at V and 2 bases at J, leaving 5 bases unmatched. The length of the CDR3 is 13 residues. CDR1 SQVTM and CDR2 ANQGSEA come from the germline V gene. The CDR3 region has the DNA TGCAGCGTTGTCGTCAGGGGGACCTACGAGCAGTACTTC. The encoded protein is CSVVVRGTYEQYF.

V gene TRBV5-8 combines with J gene TRBJ2-3, with D tentatively TRBD2 (5 bases). CDR3 length: 14 amino acids. The V end was cut by 0 bases, the J end by 6 bases, with 11 bases between. Germline loops: CDR1 SGHTS, CDR2 YDEGEE. The CDR3 DNA is TGTGCCAGCAGCTTGGTGAGGGTATCCGATACGCAGTATTTT. Amino acids: CASSLVRVSDTQYF.

The J gene is TRBJ1-5, the V gene TRBV18; D is possibly TRBD1 (6 bases). The CDR3 has 16 residues. Germline CDR1 and CDR2: KGHSH and LQKENI. The ends were cut back, 3 bases at V and 5 bases at J, with 17 bases in the middle. The CDR3 loop reads CASSPRAGKGDQPQHF. CDR3 coding DNA: TGTGCCAGCTCACCGCGAGCGGGAAAGGGGGATCAGCCCCAGCATTTT.